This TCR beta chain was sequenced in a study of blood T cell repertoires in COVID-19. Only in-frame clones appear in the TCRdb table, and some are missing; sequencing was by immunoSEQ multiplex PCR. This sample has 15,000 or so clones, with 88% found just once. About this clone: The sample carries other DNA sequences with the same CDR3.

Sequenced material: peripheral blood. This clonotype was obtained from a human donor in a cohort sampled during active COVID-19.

The CDR3 region is CASSYSGSAGNTIYF. DNA for the CDR3: TGTGCCAGCAGTTACTCCGGTTCGGCTGGAAACACCATATATTTT. The chain employs TRBV6-6 and TRBJ1-3, with unresolved D. In germline, CDR1 is MNHNY, CDR2 SVGAGI (reference sequence). V lost 0 bases and J 2 bases, leaving 8 bases between the germline ends. CDR3 length equals 15 residues.